The rows below give T cell receptor beta chains drawn from one sample of a study of T-cell memory formation after mild COVID-19. MiXCR, run by TCRdb on the 5' RACE reads, gives a single entry per CDR3 protein. The sample holds roughly 600,000 distinct CDR3 sequences; about a sixth are singletons and the top ten take around 12%. Sequencing input: PBMCs or a T cell subset sorted from them (not recorded which). The source is an adult woman who had mild COVID-19 (a few samples of this study predate the infection). Cell type and time point are not known. Each CDR3 is given with its conserved first and last residue.

CASSWTAGEKLFF,TRBV7-7
CASSVEPRGDTQYF,TRBV9
CSAPETNTGELFF,TRBV20-1
CASSPAVTGGTEAFF,TRBV12-3/TRBV12-4
CASSLVGFYEQYF,TRBV12-3/TRBV12-4
CAWMTELRTGELFF,TRBV30
CASSYIRQGALDTEAFF,TRBV11-1
CASSLTSGSETQYF,TRBV5-1
CASRQDRGVSTDTQYF,TRBV27
CASSSPGGSRTDTQYF,TRBV5-6
CAWSVKLGAVNQPQHF,TRBV30
CASSPSTGPSYNEQFF,TRBV19
CASSYHFNQPQHF,TRBV6-2/TRBV6-3
CASSLERSEFF,TRBV12-3/TRBV12-4
CASSLKPGQGDSGYTF,TRBV7-3
CSVRDLGPEAFF,TRBV29-1
CSVEGGYYGYTF,TRBV29-1
CASSSKNIQYF,TRBV11-2
CASRSSGRGDTQYF,TRBV6-6
CASSWDRGGTGELFF,TRBV5-5
CASSSGWGGYEQYF,TRBV19
CASSHGVAGYQETQYF,TRBV7-6
CASSPFPVTAGQETQYF,TRBV18
CASASARGTRSTDTQYF,TRBV5-1
CASSLYGGGEQFF,TRBV5-4
CASSLPAGGSSYEQYF,TRBV7-9
CASSHLPGTGRNEQFF,TRBV4-1
CASSLVGLARDYEQYF,TRBV7-9
CASSQEQGIEDTEAFF,TRBV4-1
CASSFSGPGELFF,TRBV12-3/TRBV12-4
CATSDRGQGTDTQYF,TRBV24-1
CASSPSLAGGPTSTDTQYF,TRBV2